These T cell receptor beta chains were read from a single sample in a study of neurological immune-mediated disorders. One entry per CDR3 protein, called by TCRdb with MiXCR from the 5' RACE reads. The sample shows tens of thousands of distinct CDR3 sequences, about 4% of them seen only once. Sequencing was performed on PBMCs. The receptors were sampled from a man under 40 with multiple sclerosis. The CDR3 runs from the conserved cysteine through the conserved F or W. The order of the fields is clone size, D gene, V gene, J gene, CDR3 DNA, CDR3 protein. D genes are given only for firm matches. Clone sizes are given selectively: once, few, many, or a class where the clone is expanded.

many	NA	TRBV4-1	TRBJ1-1	TGCGCCAGCAGCCAAGACTCTCCGAACACTGAAGCTTTCTTT	CASSQDSPNTEAFF
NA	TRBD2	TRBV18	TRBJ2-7	TGTGCCAGCTCACTTTGGGGACTAGCGGTATCTGATTCCTACGAGCAGTACTTC	CASSLWGLAVSDSYEQYF
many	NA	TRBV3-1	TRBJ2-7	TGTGCCAGCAGCCAAGAATCCGGACCCTTACACCGCTCCTACGAGCAGTACTTC	CASSQESGPLHRSYEQYF
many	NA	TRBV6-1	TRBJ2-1	TGTGCCAGCAGTTTTCCTTCCGAACCTGATGAGCAGTTCTTC	CASSFPSEPDEQFF
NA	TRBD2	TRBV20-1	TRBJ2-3	TGCAGTGCCCCGGTCCCGGGGGGGGTCACAGATACGCAGTATTTT	CSAPVPGGVTDTQYF
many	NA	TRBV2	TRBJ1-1	TGTGCCAGCAGCGCACAGGACATGAACACTGAAGCTTTCTTT	CASSAQDMNTEAFF
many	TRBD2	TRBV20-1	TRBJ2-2	TGCAGTCTCCGGGGGTCTAGCGGGGGACTCGGGGAGCTGTTTTTT	CSLRGSSGGLGELFF
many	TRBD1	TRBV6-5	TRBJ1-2	TGTGCCAGCAGGCGGGGAGGGGGCAACTATGGCTACACCTTC	CASRRGGGNYGYTF
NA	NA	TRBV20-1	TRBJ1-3	TGCAGTGCCTCGGACTCTGGAAACACCATATATTTT	CSASDSGNTIYF
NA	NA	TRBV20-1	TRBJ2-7	TGCAGTGCTAGAGAATTAGGGGGTGACAGGTACGAGCAGTACTTC	CSARELGGDRYEQYF
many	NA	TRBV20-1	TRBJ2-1	TGCAGTGCCCAGTGGGGAGCCCCTAGAGATGAGCAGTTCTTC	CSAQWGAPRDEQFF
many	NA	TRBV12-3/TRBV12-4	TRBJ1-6	TGTGCCAGCAGTCGACATGGGGATTCACCCCTCCACTTT	CASSRHGDSPLHF
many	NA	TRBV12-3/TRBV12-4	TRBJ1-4	TGTGCCAGCAGTTTCGGACAGTCAGAGGGTGAAAAACTGTTTTTT	CASSFGQSEGEKLFF
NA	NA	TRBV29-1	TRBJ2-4	TGCAGCGTTGCCCTTCAGGGGAACAAAAACATTCAGTACTTC	CSVALQGNKNIQYF
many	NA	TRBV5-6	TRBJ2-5	TGTGCCAGCAGCTTGAAGGGCAGGGGTGAGACCCAGTACTTC	CASSLKGRGETQYF
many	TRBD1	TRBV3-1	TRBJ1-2	TGTGCCAGCAGCCAGACAGGGAGTGGCTACACCTTC	CASSQTGSGYTF
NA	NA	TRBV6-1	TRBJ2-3	TGTGCCAGCAGTGAAGTAGCGGTGGGGGGAGATACGCAGTATTTT	CASSEVAVGGDTQYF
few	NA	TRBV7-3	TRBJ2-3	TGTGCCAGCAGCTTTGGGACTGCCTCGGGAGATACGCAGTATTTT	CASSFGTASGDTQYF
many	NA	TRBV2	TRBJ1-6	TGTGCCAGCGGTACAGGGTCTGATTTTGGGGTATCACCCCTCCACTTT	CASGTGSDFGVSPLHF
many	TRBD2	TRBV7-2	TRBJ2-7	TGTGCCAGCAGCTTCTTAGCGGGGTCGAGCTCCTACGAGCAGTACTTC	CASSFLAGSSSYEQYF
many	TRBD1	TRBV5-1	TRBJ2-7	TGCGCCAGCAGTTCGGGACAGGGGATTAACGAGCAGTACTTC	CASSSGQGINEQYF
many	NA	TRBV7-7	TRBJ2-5	TGTGCCAGCAGCTGGGACTCCGGGGGGACCCAGTACTTC	CASSWDSGGTQYF
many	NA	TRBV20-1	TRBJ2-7	TGCAGTGCTAGAGGTCAGGCGTACGAGCAGTACTTC	CSARGQAYEQYF
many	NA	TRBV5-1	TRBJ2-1	TGCGCCAGCAGCGACCCTGGGGGGTACAATGAGCAGTTCTTC	CASSDPGGYNEQFF
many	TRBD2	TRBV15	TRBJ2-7	TGTGCCACCAGCCGGGGGGGGGCGAACGAGCAGTACTTC	CATSRGGANEQYF
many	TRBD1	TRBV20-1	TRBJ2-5	TGCAGTCATTGGGACAGGGTTGTAGAGACCCAGTACTTC	CSHWDRVVETQYF
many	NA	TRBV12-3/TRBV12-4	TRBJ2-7	TGTGCCAGCAGTCTCCCGGACTACACCCTGGAGCAGTACTTC	CASSLPDYTLEQYF
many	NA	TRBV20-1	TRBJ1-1	TGCAGTGCTAGAGGAATGGGGGGTTGGGACACTGAAGCTTTCTTT	CSARGMGGWDTEAFF
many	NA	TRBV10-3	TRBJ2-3	TGTGCCATCAGTGGGTCCAGAGAAGATACGCAGTATTTT	CAISGSREDTQYF
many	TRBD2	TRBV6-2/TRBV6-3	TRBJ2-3	TGTGCCAGCAGCCCCTTTGGGCGGGGGTCTAGCACAGATACGCAGTATTTT	CASSPFGRGSSTDTQYF
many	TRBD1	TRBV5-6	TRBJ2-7	TGTGCCAGCAGATCCGGGACAGCCTCCTACGAGCAGTACTTC	CASRSGTASYEQYF
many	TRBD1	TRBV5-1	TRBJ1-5	TGCGCCAGCAGCGGAGGGACAGGGGGTCCCAATCAGCCCCAGCATTTT	CASSGGTGGPNQPQHF
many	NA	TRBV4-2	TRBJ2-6	TGTGCCAGCAGCCAACAACATACAGGGACGGGGGCCAACGTCCTGACTTTC	CASSQQHTGTGANVLTF
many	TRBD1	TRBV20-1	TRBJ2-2	TGCAGTGCGCCGGGGACAGGGATTACCGGGGAGCTGTTTTTT	CSAPGTGITGELFF
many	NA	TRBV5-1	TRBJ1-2	TGCGCCAGCAGCTTGGGTGCCGGGAGGTTCTATGGCTACACCTTC	CASSLGAGRFYGYTF
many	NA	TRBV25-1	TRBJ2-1	TGTGCCAGCAGTGAAGGTCGGACAGTCCTTTACAATGAGCAGTTCTTC	CASSEGRTVLYNEQFF
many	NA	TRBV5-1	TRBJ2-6	TGCGCCAGCAGCGAAAATAATGGGGCCAACGTCCTGACTTTC	CASSENNGANVLTF
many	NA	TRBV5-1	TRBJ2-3	TGCGCCAGCAGCTTGGAGTTCGGGGGGCGGACGCAGTATTTT	CASSLEFGGRTQYF
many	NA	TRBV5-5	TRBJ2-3	TGTGCCAGCAGCGGGTCTTCAGATACGCAGTATTTT	CASSGSSDTQYF
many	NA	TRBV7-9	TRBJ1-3	TGTGCCAGCAGCTTAGCGCGGGGCTCTGGAAACACCATATATTTT	CASSLARGSGNTIYF
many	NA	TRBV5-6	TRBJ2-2	TGTGCCAGCAGCTTGGTGGGCCAGCCCTTGGAGCTGTTTTTT	CASSLVGQPLELFF
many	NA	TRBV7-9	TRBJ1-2	TGTGCCAGCAGCTCGACAGACTATGGCTACACCTTC	CASSSTDYGYTF
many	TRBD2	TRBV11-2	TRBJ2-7	TGTGCCAGCACCTCGGGGTGGCAGGGAGGGGTCTCCTACGAGCAGTACTTC	CASTSGWQGGVSYEQYF
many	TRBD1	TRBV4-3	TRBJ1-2	TGCGCCAGCAGCCAAGATAATACAGGGGGCGGGGGCTACACCTTC	CASSQDNTGGGGYTF
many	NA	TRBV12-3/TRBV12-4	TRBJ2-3	TGTGCCAGCAGTCCTTTTACAGATACGCAGTATTTT	CASSPFTDTQYF
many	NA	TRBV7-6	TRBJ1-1	TGTGCCAGCAGCTTAGATTTTAGTACTGAAGCTTTCTTT	CASSLDFSTEAFF
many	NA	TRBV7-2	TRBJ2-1	TGTGCCAGCAGCTTAGCGGGCAACTCTTACAATGAGCAGTTCTTC	CASSLAGNSYNEQFF
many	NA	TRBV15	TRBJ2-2	TGTGCCACCAGCAGAGGTCAGAACACCGGGGAGCTGTTTTTT	CATSRGQNTGELFF
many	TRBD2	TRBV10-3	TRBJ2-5	TGTGCCGCGGGACTAGCGGGCGGGAAGACCCAGTACTTC	CAAGLAGGKTQYF
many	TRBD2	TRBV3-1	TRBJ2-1	TGTGCCAGCAGCCCCCTGATCCCCCTAGCGGGGGATTACAATGAGCAGTTCTTC	CASSPLIPLAGDYNEQFF
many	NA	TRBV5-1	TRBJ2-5	TGCGCCAGCAGCTTGAGTCTCTGGGACGCTTCAGAGACCCAGTACTTC	CASSLSLWDASETQYF
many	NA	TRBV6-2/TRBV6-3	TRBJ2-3	TGTGCCAGTCTCCCCAGACTACCCGTGGCAGATACGCAGTATTTT	CASLPRLPVADTQYF
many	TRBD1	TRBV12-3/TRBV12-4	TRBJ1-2	TGTGCCAGCAGTTTCGGGACAGCCCAATCTAGCACCTTC	CASSFGTAQSSTF
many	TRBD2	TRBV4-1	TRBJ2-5	TGCGCCAGCAGCCAAAAGAAGAGTAGCGGGGGGAAAGAGACCCAGTACTTC	CASSQKKSSGGKETQYF